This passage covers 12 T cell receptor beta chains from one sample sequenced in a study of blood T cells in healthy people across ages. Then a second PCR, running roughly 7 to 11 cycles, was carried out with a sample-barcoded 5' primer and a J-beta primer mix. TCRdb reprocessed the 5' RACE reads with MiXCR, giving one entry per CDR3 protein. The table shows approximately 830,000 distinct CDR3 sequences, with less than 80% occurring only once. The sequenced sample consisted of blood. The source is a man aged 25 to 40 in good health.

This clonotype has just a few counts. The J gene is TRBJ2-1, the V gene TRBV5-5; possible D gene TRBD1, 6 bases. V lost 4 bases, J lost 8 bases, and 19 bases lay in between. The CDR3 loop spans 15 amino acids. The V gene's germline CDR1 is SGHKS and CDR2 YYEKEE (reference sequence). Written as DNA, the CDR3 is TGTGCCAGCAGCCGACAGGCTCTAAGAGGGGATGAGCAGTTCTTC. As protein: CASSRQALRGDEQFF.

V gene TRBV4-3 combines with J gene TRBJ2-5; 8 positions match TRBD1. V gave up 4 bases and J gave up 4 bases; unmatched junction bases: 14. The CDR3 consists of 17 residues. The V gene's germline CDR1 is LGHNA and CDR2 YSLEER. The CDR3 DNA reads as TGCGCCAGCAGCCCCCGGCATACAGGGGGAGGTTCAGAGACCCAGTACTTC. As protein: CASSPRHTGGGSETQYF.

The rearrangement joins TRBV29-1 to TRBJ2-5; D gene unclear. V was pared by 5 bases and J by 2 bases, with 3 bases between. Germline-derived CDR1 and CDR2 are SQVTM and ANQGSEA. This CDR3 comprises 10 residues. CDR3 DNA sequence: TGCAGCGTTTATCAAGAGACCCAGTACTTC. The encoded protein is CSVYQETQYF. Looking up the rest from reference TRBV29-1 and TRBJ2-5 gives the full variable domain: SAVISQKPSRDICQRGTSLTIQCQVDSQVTMMFWYRQQPGQSLTLIATANQGSEATYESGFVIDKFPISRPNLTFSTLTVSNMSPEDSSIYLCSVYQETQYFGPGTRLLVL.

CDR3 DNA: TGTGCCAGCAGCGTAGCGAGCGGGGGGGCGGCAGATACGCAGTATTTT. This translates into CASSVASGGAADTQYF. This chain joins TRBV9 and TRBJ2-3; 10 bases match TRBD2. CDR1 is SGDLS and CDR2 is YYNGEE in the germline V gene. The V segment lost 0 bases and the J segment 4 bases; nucleotides outside the gene matches: 5. The CDR3 consists of 16 residues.

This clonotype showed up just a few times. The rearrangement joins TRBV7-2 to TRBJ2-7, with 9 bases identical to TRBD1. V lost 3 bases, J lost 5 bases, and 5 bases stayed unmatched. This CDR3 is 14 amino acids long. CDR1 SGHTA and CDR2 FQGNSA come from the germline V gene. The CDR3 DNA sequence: TGTGCCAGCAGCTTTACAGGGGGCAGAAACGAGCAGTACTTC. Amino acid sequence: CASSFTGGRNEQYF.

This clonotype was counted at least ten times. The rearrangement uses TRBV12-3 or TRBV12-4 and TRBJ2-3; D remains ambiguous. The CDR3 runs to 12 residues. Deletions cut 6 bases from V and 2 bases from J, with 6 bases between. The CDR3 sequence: CASRTNTDTQYF. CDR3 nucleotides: TGTGCCAGCAGGACCAACACAGATACGCAGTATTTT.

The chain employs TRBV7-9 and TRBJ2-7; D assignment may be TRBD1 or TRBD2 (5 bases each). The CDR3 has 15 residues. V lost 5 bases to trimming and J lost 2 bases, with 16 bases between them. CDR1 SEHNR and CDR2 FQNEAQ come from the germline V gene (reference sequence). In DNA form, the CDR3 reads TGTGCCAGCAGCCACGGGACGAGTAGTCCCTACGAGCAGTACTTC. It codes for CASSHGTSSPYEQYF.

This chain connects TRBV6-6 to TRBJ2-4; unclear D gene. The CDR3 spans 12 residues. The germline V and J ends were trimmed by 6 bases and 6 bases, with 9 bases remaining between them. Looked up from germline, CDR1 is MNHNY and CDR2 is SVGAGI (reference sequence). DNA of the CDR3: TGTGCCAGCAGAGAATCAGGAAACATTCAGTACTTC. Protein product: CASRESGNIQYF.

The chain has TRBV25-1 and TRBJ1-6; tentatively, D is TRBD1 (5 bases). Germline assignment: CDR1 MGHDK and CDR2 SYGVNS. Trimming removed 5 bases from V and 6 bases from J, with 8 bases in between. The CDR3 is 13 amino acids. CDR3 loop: CASSRDGNSPLHF. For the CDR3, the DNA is TGTGCCAGCAGTCGGGACGGTAATTCACCCCTCCACTTT.

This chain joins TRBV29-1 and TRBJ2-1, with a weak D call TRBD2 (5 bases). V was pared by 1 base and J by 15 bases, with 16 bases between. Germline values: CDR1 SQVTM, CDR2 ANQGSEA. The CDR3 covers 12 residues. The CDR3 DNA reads TGCAGCGTTGAAGGGGAGACGGACGTGAGGTTCTTC. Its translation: CSVEGETDVRFF.

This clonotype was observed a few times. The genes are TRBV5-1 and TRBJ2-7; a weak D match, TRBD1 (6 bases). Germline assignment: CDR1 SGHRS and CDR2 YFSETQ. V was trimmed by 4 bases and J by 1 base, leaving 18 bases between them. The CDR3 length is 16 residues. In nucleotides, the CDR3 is TGCGCCAGCAGCGGAGACAGGTCGGGGTCTTCCTACGAGCAGTACTTC. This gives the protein CASSGDRSGSSYEQYF.

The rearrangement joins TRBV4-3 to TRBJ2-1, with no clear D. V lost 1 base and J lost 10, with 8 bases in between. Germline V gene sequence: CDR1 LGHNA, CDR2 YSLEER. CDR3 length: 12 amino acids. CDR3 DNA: TGCGCCAGCAGCCAAGGTTCGGTGGAGCAGTTCTTC. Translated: CASSQGSVEQFF.